The source of this T cell receptor (beta chain) is a study of monozygotic twins with inflammatory bowel disease. Findings and limits, study-wide: People with IBD had fewer clonotypes in common with others than healthy twins did, especially with disease activity.

Turning to this clonotype: Its antigen is currently unknown.

CDR1 is SEHNR, CDR2 FQNEAQ, per germline (reference sequence). This CDR3 contains 16 residues. From its re-call of the 5' RACE reads, TCRdb lists each CDR3 protein once, without DNA. Its table records about 300,000 distinct CDR3 sequences. The V and J genes are TRBV7-9 and TRBJ2-5; no DNA is available, so the TRBD1 call from TCRdb remains unchecked. Sequencing was carried out using blood. This clonotype was sampled from a human donor with ulcerative colitis or Crohn's disease, or a healthy co-twin of an affected twin (not recorded which). The CDR3 here is CASSLGGPGGQETQYF. Full variable domain (outside the CDR3, taken from reference TRBV7-9 and TRBJ2-5): DTGVSQNPRHKITKRGQNVTFRCDPISEHNRLYWYRQTLGQGPEFLTYFQNEAQLEKSRLLSDRFSAERPKGSFSTLEIQRTEQGDSAMYLCASSLGGPGGQETQYFGPGTRLLVL.